This paragraph reports one T cell receptor beta chain. What this receptor recognizes is not known. Base qualities are missing; no much larger clone stands one base away. TCRbeta CDR3 regions were amplified from genomic DNA using the immunoSEQ Assay, a bias-controlled multiplex PCR. Regarding the original processing steps: The number of nucleated cells in each sample was estimated from the amplification of reference gene primers within the assay. Sequence reads were collapsed and filtered to measure the absolute abundance of every unique TCRbeta CDR3 rearrangement. For each sample, productive Simpson clonality was calculated by taking the square root of Simpson's diversity index across productive rearrangements. TCRdb took this table from immuneACCESS and kept in-frame rearrangements with V and J called. Such tables lack part of the clones; where checked against another copy, unresolved V genes explain under half of the gap, and the rest is unexplained. The D gene and trimming were derived from the DNA, and the V and J assignments and clone size from that table. This sample gives under 250,000 clones in total; 80% to 85% of them show up just once. The ten largest clones represent about 9.8% of the sample.

In the prospective study, participants were about 18 to 95 years old, resided in fewer than 25 geographic areas of the United States, and were enrolled through a virtual design. Cohort assignment in the prospective study relied on participant-reported clinical history from a screening survey and a study questionnaire. In the prospective study, whole blood, serum and a nasopharyngeal or oropharyngeal swab were collected from each participant by mobile phlebotomists. Over a roughly 2-month period, participants in the prospective study had the option of providing additional blood draws and questionnaires. Blood samples from the prospective study were shipped frozen or at room temperature prior to DNA extraction. This sample was included in a study of blood T cell repertoires in COVID-19 (dated by TCRdb to the early 2020s). In the study overall: Collaborator samples came from the United States, Italy and Spain and covered acute and convalescent phases of COVID-19. Samples came from the ongoing ImmuneRACE study (first 160 participants) plus 1,254 subjects from 6 global collaborators. Deeply sampled blood TCRbeta repertoires from subjects exposed to, actively infected with, or recovered from COVID-19 were included in the dataset. The sample metadata nearly always contained a de-identified subject ID, COVID-19 status, age in years and sex. Where available, HLA class I and class II types were taken from metadata supplied by the sample provider and were not determined by assay-based typing. A freely available public database, intended as a resource for researchers studying the immune response to SARS-CoV-2, is where the repertoires were released. The prospective study material was composed of cDNA or gDNA derived from T cells, B-cell-depleted T cells, or PBMCs. Here is what the overall study found, with its caveats: The amount of clinical and demographic metadata varied by source and participant and was provided uncurated.

Trimming costs V 5 bases and J 3 bases, and their ends lie 14 bases apart. From a lookup of the germline V gene (reference sequence), CDR1 and CDR2 are SEHNR and FQNEAQ. The CDR3 contains 15 residues, cysteine and phenylalanine counted. The CDR3 DNA has 45 bases and is translated from base 1. The chain joins TRBV7-9 to TRBJ2-1; the D gene is perhaps TRBD1, on 5 matching bases. The clonotype originates from a woman between 45 and 60 years old with acute COVID-19. Specimen: PBMCs or T cells enriched from blood (not recorded which). The nucleotide sequence reads as follows: TGTGCCAGCAGCGCAAGAGCGACAGTCTACAATGAGCAGTTCTTC. Translated, it reads CASSARATVYNEQFF.